This T cell receptor (beta chain) is drawn from a study of shared clonotypes between healthy human individuals. Study-level background: CD8 memory received one plate per donor, CD8 naive two, CD4 memory three and CD4 naive three. Findings and limits, study-wide: In the sorted subsets, rarefaction showed sequencing was incomplete despite large depth. In contrast to clonotypes shared by all four donors, non-shared clonotypes had lower generation probabilities.

Naive-designated CD8 cells lacked CD45RO, were positively enriched for CCR7, and omitted terminally differentiated effector memory CD45RA+ cells. This CDR3 is 18 amino acids long. The germline gives CDR1 MDHEN, CDR2 SYDVKM. Between the trimmed V and J ends, which lost 2 bases and 0 bases, there was a span of 17 bases. Method: immunoSEQ multiplex PCR; TCRdb's copy keeps in-frame clones and lacks some. The table lists 1.5 million to 2.5 million clones, about 94% of them singletons. For this clone: Its antigen remains unidentified.

The sequenced sample was naive CD8+ T cells sorted from blood. This clonotype originated in a man aged 18-30 years in good health. The gene calls are TRBV28 and TRBJ1-5; possibly TRBD1 for D (5 bases). Written as DNA, the CDR3 is TGTGCCAGCAGTTTACCCTCTTCAGGGAGTGATAGCAATCAGCCCCAGCATTTT. Encoded protein: CASSLPSSGSDSNQPQHF. Filled out from reference TRBV28 and TRBJ1-5, the complete variable domain reads DVKVTQSSRYLVKRTGEKVFLECVQDMDHENMFWYRQDPGLGLRLIYFSYDVKMKEKGDIPEGYSVSREKKERFSLILESASTNQTSMYLCASSLPSSGSDSNQPQHFGDGTRLSIL.